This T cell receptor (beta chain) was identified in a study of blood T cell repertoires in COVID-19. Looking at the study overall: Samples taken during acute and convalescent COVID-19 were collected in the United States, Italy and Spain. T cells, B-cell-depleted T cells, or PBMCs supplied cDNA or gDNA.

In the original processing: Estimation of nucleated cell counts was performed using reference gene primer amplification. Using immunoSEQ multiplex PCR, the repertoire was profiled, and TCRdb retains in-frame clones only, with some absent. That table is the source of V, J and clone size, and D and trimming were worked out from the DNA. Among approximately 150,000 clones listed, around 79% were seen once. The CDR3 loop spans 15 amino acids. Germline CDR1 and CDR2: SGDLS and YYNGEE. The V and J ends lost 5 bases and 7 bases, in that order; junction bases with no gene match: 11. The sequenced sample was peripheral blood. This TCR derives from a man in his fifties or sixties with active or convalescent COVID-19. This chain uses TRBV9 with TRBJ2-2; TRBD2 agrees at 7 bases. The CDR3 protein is CASSRRAGAFGELFF. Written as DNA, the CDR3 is TGTGCCAGCAGTCGTAGGGCGGGAGCCTTCGGGGAGCTGTTTTTT. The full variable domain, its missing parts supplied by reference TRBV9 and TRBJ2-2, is DSGVTQTPKHLITATGQRVTLRCSPRSGDLSVYWYQQSLDQGLQFLIQYYNGEERAKGNILERFSAQQFPDLHSELNLSSLELGDSALYFCASSRRAGAFGELFFGEGSRLTVL.